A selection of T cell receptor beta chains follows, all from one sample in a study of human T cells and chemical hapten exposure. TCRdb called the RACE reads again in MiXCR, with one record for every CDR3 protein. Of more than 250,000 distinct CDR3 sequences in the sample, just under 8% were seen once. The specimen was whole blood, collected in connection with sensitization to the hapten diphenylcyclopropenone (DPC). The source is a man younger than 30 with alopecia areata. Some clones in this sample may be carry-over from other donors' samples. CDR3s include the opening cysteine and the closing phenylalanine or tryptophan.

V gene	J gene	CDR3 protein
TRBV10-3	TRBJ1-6	CAISHSRGSDSPLHF
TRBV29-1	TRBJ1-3	CSVSQGAWAGNTIYF
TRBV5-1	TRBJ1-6	CASSLEWGMAFNSPLHF
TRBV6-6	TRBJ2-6	CASSQGGRGANVLTF
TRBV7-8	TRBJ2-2	CASSLYGQGNTGELFF
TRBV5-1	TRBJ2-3	CASSLRRGDTQYF
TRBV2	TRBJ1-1	CASSDDGTTMNTEAFF
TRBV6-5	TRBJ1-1	CASRAHRGGTEAFF
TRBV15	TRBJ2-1	CATSRDVLYEQFF
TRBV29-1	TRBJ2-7	CSAARTGNVYEQYF
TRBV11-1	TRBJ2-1	CASSLAGTGASSFHEQFF
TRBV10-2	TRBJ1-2	CASSGNRGRSDGYTF
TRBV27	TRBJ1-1	CASSSEGGGTEAFF
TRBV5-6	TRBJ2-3	CASTGTGATDTQYF
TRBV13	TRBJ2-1	CASSFGLAGGHNEQFF
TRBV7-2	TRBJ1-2	CASSFLSGNGYTF
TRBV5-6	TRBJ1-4	CASSFRGTFEKLFF
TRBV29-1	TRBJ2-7	CSAAPVGETYEQYF
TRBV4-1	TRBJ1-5	CASSQDPGTVYQPQHF
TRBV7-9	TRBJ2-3	CASSLRSGRVPDTQYF
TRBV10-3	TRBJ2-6	CAISESQGGSGANVLTF
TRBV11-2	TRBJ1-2	CASSRMWAEGGYTF
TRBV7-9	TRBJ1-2	CASSSSGYGYTF
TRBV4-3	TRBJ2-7	CASSQGVASAEQYF
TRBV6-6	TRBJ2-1	CASSYSIYGNEQFF
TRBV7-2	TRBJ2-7	CASSPGTGRAYEQYF
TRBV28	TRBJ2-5	CASSLAGPMGTQYF
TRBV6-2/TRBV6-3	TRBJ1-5	CASSRTGVLNQPQHF
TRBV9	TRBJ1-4	CASSVSSGEKLFF
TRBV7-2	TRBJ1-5	CASSDERGRRVNQPQHF
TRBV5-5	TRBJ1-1	CASSLASRVRQEAFF
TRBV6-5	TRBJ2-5	CASSYSRDQETQYF
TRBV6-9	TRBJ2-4	CASSKGTGTAKNIQYF
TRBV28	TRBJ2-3	CASSPTERGPVTDTQYF
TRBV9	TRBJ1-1	CASSSGPQEAEAFF
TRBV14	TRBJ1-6	CASSPTRQGFNSPLHF
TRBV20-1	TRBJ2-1	CSASHENEQFF
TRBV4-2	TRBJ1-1	CASSQVYGGTDTEAFF
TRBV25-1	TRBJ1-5	CASSVGGRLPQHF
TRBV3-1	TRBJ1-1	CASSQFTAEAFF
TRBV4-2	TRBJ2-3	CASSQRLQGARADTQYF
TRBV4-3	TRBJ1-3	CASSQDPGTGNTIYF
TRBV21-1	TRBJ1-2	CASSSRSTDSSNYGYTF
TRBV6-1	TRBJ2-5	CASSESSQYF
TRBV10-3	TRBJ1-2	CATQGKNYGYTF
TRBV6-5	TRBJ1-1	CASRGNRINTEAFF
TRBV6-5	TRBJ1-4	CASRKGANEKLFF
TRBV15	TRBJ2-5	CATSSKLAGTTLIETQYF
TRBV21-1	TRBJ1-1	CASSKVSGGHRNTEAFF
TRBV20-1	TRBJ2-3	CSASPRGPSTDTQYF
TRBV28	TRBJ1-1	CASSLLGNRVNTEAFF
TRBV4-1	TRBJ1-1	CASSRSQGVDTEAFF
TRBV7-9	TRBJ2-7	CASSQDEASGFEQYF
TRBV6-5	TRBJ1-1	CASLRQGNTEAFF
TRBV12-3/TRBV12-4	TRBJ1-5	CASSLGWGTDQPQHF
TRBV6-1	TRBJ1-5	CASSEVTGWRGGQPQHF
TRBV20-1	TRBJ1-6	CSASPSRGLSPLHF
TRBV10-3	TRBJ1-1	CAISERAPTSGTEAFF
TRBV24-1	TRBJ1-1	CATSDLKWGEAFF